This is a list of T cell receptor beta chains from one sample in a study of CD8 T cells in ankylosing spondylitis. Each CDR3 protein gets one entry after TCRdb re-called the 5' RACE reads with MiXCR. Here the sample spans over 75,000 distinct CDR3 sequences, just under 9% being singletons. The sample comprised blood, either unsorted or a sorted T cell fraction (not recorded which). The receptors come from a male donor with ankylosing spondylitis or in good health (not recorded which). Each CDR3 is given with its conserved first and last residue. Fields, in order: D gene, clone size, V gene, J gene, CDR3 DNA, CDR3 protein. D genes are given only for firm matches. The size entry is marked missing in some rows and otherwise reads once, few, many or a size class.

d_gene: TRBD2
abundance: many
v_gene: TRBV5-4
j_gene: TRBJ2-5
CDR3nt: TGTGCCAGCAGCTTGGAACTCGCCGGGGGGGAGACCCAGTACTTC
CDR3aa: CASSLELAGGETQYF

d_gene: -
abundance: many
v_gene: TRBV20-1
j_gene: TRBJ2-3
CDR3nt: TGCAGTGCTAGAGAACTAGCAACACCGCGGGATACGCAGTATTTT
CDR3aa: CSARELATPRDTQYF

d_gene: -
abundance: many
v_gene: TRBV12-3/TRBV12-4
j_gene: TRBJ2-5
CDR3nt: TGTGCCAGCACCCTTGCCGGGGCAGGCGAGACCCAGTACTTC
CDR3aa: CASTLAGAGETQYF

d_gene: TRBD1
abundance: many
v_gene: TRBV20-1
j_gene: TRBJ1-1
CDR3nt: TGCAGTGCTCGATATCCCCAGGGGGCGCGAAGGAACACTGAAGCTTTCTTT
CDR3aa: CSARYPQGARRNTEAFF

d_gene: -
abundance: many
v_gene: TRBV5-1
j_gene: TRBJ1-3
CDR3nt: TGCGCCAGCAGCTCCCTCTCTGGAAACACCATATATTTT
CDR3aa: CASSSLSGNTIYF

d_gene: -
abundance: few
v_gene: TRBV9
j_gene: TRBJ1-4
CDR3nt: TGTGCCAGCAGCGTTCTCCCTAATGAAAAACTGTTTTTT
CDR3aa: CASSVLPNEKLFF

d_gene: -
abundance: few
v_gene: TRBV18
j_gene: TRBJ1-5
CDR3nt: TGTGCCAGCTCACCACAGCACAATCAGCCCCAGCATTTT
CDR3aa: CASSPQHNQPQHF

d_gene: -
abundance: many
v_gene: TRBV12-3/TRBV12-4
j_gene: TRBJ2-6
CDR3nt: TGTGCCAGCAGTTTAAACAGGGATGTACGTGGGGCCAACGTCCTGACTTTC
CDR3aa: CASSLNRDVRGANVLTF

d_gene: TRBD1
abundance: many
v_gene: TRBV12-3/TRBV12-4
j_gene: TRBJ1-1
CDR3nt: TGTGCCAGCAGTCGGGGACAGGGCATCGGGAACACTGAAGCTTTCTTT
CDR3aa: CASSRGQGIGNTEAFF

d_gene: -
abundance: many
v_gene: TRBV25-1
j_gene: TRBJ2-5
CDR3nt: TGTGCCAGCAGTGAATGGGGGGTTGAGACCCAGTACTTC
CDR3aa: CASSEWGVETQYF

d_gene: -
abundance: many
v_gene: TRBV5-1
j_gene: TRBJ2-7
CDR3nt: TGCGCCAGCACGGACCGGGGAGGCGAGCAGTACTTC
CDR3aa: CASTDRGGEQYF

d_gene: -
abundance: many
v_gene: TRBV27
j_gene: TRBJ2-3
CDR3nt: TGTGCCAGCAGTTGGGCAGGGGCTCGTCCAGATACGCAGTATTTT
CDR3aa: CASSWAGARPDTQYF

d_gene: TRBD1
abundance: many
v_gene: TRBV12-3/TRBV12-4
j_gene: TRBJ2-5
CDR3nt: TGTGCCAGCAGTGGGGACAGGGGGACGGAGACCCAGTACTTC
CDR3aa: CASSGDRGTETQYF

d_gene: -
abundance: many
v_gene: TRBV20-1
j_gene: TRBJ2-5
CDR3nt: TGCAGTGCCGGAGTGGTAGCGTATGGAGAGACCCAGTACTTC
CDR3aa: CSAGVVAYGETQYF

d_gene: -
abundance: -
v_gene: TRBV15
j_gene: TRBJ2-3
CDR3nt: TGTGCCGCTTTACAGGTGTCGGGGGACGGCGAGCCAGTCACAGATACGCAGTATTTT
CDR3aa: CAALQVSGDGEPVTDTQYF

d_gene: TRBD1
abundance: many
v_gene: TRBV5-1
j_gene: TRBJ2-3
CDR3nt: TGCGCCAGCAGACCGATCGGGACAGAAAGAGGTACGCAGTATTTT
CDR3aa: CASRPIGTERGTQYF

d_gene: TRBD2
abundance: -
v_gene: TRBV20-1
j_gene: TRBJ2-1
CDR3nt: TGCTGTGCTAGGTGGACTAGCAGCCCGAAAAACTACAATGAGCAGTTCTTC
CDR3aa: CCARWTSSPKNYNEQFF

d_gene: TRBD1
abundance: many
v_gene: TRBV5-5
j_gene: TRBJ2-2
CDR3nt: TGTGCCAGCAGCTGGGACAGGCAGAACACCGGGGAGCTGTTTTTT
CDR3aa: CASSWDRQNTGELFF

d_gene: TRBD1
abundance: many
v_gene: TRBV5-1
j_gene: TRBJ2-5
CDR3nt: TGCGCCAGCAGCTTGGCAGGGGGCGAAAGGGAGACCCAGTACTTC
CDR3aa: CASSLAGGERETQYF

d_gene: -
abundance: many
v_gene: TRBV9
j_gene: TRBJ2-7
CDR3nt: TGTGCCAGCAGCGTAAACAGTAACAACTACGAGCAGTACTTC
CDR3aa: CASSVNSNNYEQYF

d_gene: -
abundance: -
v_gene: TRBV12-2
j_gene: TRBJ2-1
CDR3nt: TGTGCAAGTCGCTTAATAGGCGGGGGGCGTTACAATGAGCAGTTCTTC
CDR3aa: CASRLIGGGRYNEQFF

d_gene: -
abundance: many
v_gene: TRBV20-1
j_gene: TRBJ2-7
CDR3nt: TGCAGTGCTGAACCGGGTCAGCAGTACTTC
CDR3aa: CSAEPGQQYF

d_gene: -
abundance: many
v_gene: TRBV15
j_gene: TRBJ2-1
CDR3nt: TGTGCCACCAGCAGGGACGGGGACTACAATGAGCAGTTCTTC
CDR3aa: CATSRDGDYNEQFF

d_gene: TRBD1
abundance: many
v_gene: TRBV2
j_gene: TRBJ2-5
CDR3nt: TGTGCCAGCAGGACAGGGGGGGTGTCGGAGACCCAGTACTTC
CDR3aa: CASRTGGVSETQYF

d_gene: -
abundance: many
v_gene: TRBV20-1
j_gene: TRBJ2-7
CDR3nt: TGCAGTGCTAGAGTACCGGGATACGAGCAGTACTTC
CDR3aa: CSARVPGYEQYF